The clone carrying this T cell receptor beta chain was found many times. Its target is unknown. Libraries of TCR beta came from iRepertoire HTBI primers plus Arm-PCR of CDR3 regions. Under the authors' procedure: Among the samples, 60 to 75 TRBV and 13 to 15 TRBJ segments were identified. TCRdb re-derived calls from the multiplex PCR reads in MiXCR, one entry per CDR3 protein. The V and J calls were not made by the authors but by TCRdb's processing. The table shows a few hundred thousand distinct CDR3 sequences, with roughly a quarter occurring only once. Documented time point: persistent/refractory GD, antithyroid drugs over 5 years with positive TRAb. There was RNA extracted from PBMCs, and the TCR library was made from it. Per germline, CDR1 MDHEN and CDR2 SYDVKM. The CDR3 extends over 11 amino acids. V shed 5 bases and J shed 6 bases, with 8 bases lying between them. This entry belongs to a study of regulatory T cells in long-lasting Graves disease. Study-wide background: Over 5 years of antithyroid drugs with positive TSH receptor antibodies was taken to mean persistent Graves' disease.

Study outcomes and limitations: With under 3,500 shared public clonotypes, persistent patients exceeded new patients, who shared more than 900. Persistent disease preferred TRBV28, TRBJ1-2 and TRBJ2-5; new disease, TRBV20-1 and TRBJ2-1.

The chain couples TRBV28 to TRBJ2-7; D might be TRBD2 (5 bases). This clonotype was obtained from a female donor with Graves disease. The starting material was peripheral blood mononuclear cells (PBMCs), obtained when the disease was refractory, from a patient treated with antithyroid drugs. DNA of the CDR3: TGTGCCAGCAGTCGTGAGGGCGAGCAGTACTTC. It encodes CASSREGEQYF.